The source of this T cell receptor (beta chain) is a study of T cells in Graves' hyperthyroidism and ophthalmopathy. RNA transcripts were the template for amplifying TCR beta CDR3 regions. TCR CDR3 regions were first amplified by RT-PCR with HTBI primers. MiXCR, applied by TCRdb to the multiplex PCR reads, yields one record per CDR3 protein. The sample has hundreds of thousands of distinct CDR3 sequences; around 15% are singletons. Study conclusions and caveats: The blood repertoire included most of the expanded thyroid clonotypes above 0.001.

There are many counts of this clonotype. Its antigen is currently unknown. The CDR3 loop spans 14 amino acids. In germline, CDR1 is DFQATT, CDR2 SNEGSKA (reference sequence). J lost 7 bases, V lost 5 bases, and 9 bases had no gene match. This clonotype originated in a woman aged 60-75 years with Graves' ophthalmopathy. Sample: blood. The V gene is TRBV20-1, the J gene TRBJ2-5, with 11 bases matching TRBD2. CDR3 loop: CSALGLAATGTQYF. Written as DNA, the CDR3 is TGCAGTGCTTTGGGACTAGCGGCAACCGGGACCCAGTACTTC.